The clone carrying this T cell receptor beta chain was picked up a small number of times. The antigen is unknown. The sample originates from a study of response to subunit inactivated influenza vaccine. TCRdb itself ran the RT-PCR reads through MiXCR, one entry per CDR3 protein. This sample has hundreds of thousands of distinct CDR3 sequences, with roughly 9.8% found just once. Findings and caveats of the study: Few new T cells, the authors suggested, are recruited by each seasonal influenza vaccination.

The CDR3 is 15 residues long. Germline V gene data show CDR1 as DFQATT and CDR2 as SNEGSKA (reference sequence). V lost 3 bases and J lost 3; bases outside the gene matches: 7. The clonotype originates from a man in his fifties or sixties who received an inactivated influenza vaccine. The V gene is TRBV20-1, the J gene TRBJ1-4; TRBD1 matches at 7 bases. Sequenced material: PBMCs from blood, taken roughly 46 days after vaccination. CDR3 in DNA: TGCAGTGCTAGTAAAACCGGGACAGCTAATGAAAAACTGTTTTTT. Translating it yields CSASKTGTANEKLFF.